Listed here is a single T cell receptor (beta chain). Its antigen is as yet unknown. Sequencing used immunoSEQ multiplex PCR; TCRdb keeps in-frame clones, though not all of them. The sample yields around 80,000 clones, roughly 86% seen once. This sample stems from a study of OX40 agonist ivuxolimab in advanced cancers. On the study more broadly: Dose-escalation patients had hepatocellular carcinoma, melanoma, renal cell or head and neck cancer. A mean age of approximately 58 years, range about 20 to 79, was recorded, and more than 80% were male.

General study points: Antigen targets of the expanded peripheral T cells went undetermined. The CD4+ and CD8+ T cells in the blood had expanded clonally by week 6 at 0.1 to 3.0 mg/kg.

V was shortened by 7 bases and J by 0 bases, with 8 bases between the two germline ends. The CDR3 is 12 amino acids. CDR1 SQVTM and CDR2 ANQGSEA come from the germline V gene. The receptor's source is an adult with an advanced solid tumor such as melanoma, head and neck, liver or kidney cancer. Sequencing used CD4+ or CD8+ T cells sorted from blood, obtained in a trial of the OX40 agonist ivuxolimab. The chain uses TRBV29-1 and TRBJ2-3; D gene unclear. The chain's CDR3 is CSDRTSTDTQYF. In DNA form, the CDR3 reads TGCAGCGACAGAACTAGCACAGATACGCAGTATTTT.